This T cell receptor beta chain was sequenced in a study of T cells expressing NK-cell markers. Study overall: CD3+CD56+NKG2C+, CD3+CD56+NKG2C- and CD3+CD56-NKG2C+ T cells, once sorted, supplied the TCR beta repertoires. Serological testing identified most of the eight sequenced donors as HCMV-seropositive and one as seronegative.

Germline CDR1 KGHSH, CDR2 LQKENI. CDR3 length: 13 residues. Reanalyzing the 5' RACE reads, TCRdb keeps one entry per CDR3 protein, without DNA. Its table records roughly 280,000 distinct CDR3 sequences. Sequencing used blood T cells: a sorted CD56 or NKG2C T cell subset, CD4+ or CD8+ T cells, or bulk PBMC T cells (not recorded which). The clonotype was recovered from a man between 18 and 29 years old in good health. J is TRBJ1-5 and V is TRBV18. CDR3 in amino acids: CASSQNDGQPQHF.